This T cell receptor beta chain was documented in a study of blood T cells in healthy people across ages. A second roughly 6 to 12 cycle PCR used barcoded and J-beta primers. A tag from a template-switch adaptor with 12 random nucleotides marked each cDNA molecule. TCRdb reanalysed the 5' RACE reads using MiXCR and keeps one entry per CDR3 protein. The sample carries 900,000 to 950,000 distinct CDR3 sequences, 29% recorded once. This clonotype was detected many times. The target antigen is unknown. The study, taken as a whole, reports: Per-million-T-cell TCR beta diversity fell roughly linearly with age.

This sample also appeared in a second study, on T cells of mothers and their children.

Sequencing was done on a sample of blood. The clonotype was recovered from a woman aged 40 to 50 in good health.

The chain's CDR3 is CASSIGGRANVLTF. The CDR3 DNA follows: TGTGCCAGCAGTATAGGGGGCCGGGCCAACGTCCTGACTTTC. This chain links TRBV6-5 with TRBJ2-6, with TRBD1 matching 7 bases. Germline-derived CDR1 and CDR2 are MNHEY and SVGAGI. Trimming removed 5 bases from V and 5 bases from J; junction bases left unmatched: 3. This CDR3 is 14 amino acids long.